A single sample is the source of the 14 T cell receptor beta chains below, sequenced in a study of cytomegalovirus exposure and HLA in healthy donors. 60 Vbeta and 13 Jbeta primers were used in PCR. Here immunoSEQ multiplex PCR was the method, and the copy in TCRdb shows in-frame clones only, minus some. The data contain some 160,000 clones, about four fifths of them singletons. The sequencing input was PBMCs. These receptors were obtained from a woman aged 40 to 55 in good health and CMV-seropositive.

The chain recombines TRBV28 with TRBJ1-4; the D is unclear. The germline V gene encodes CDR1 MDHEN and CDR2 SYDVKM. V shed 8 bases and J shed 6 bases, with 13 bases lying between them. The CDR3 extends over 13 amino acids. CDR3 residues: CASGGSPDEKLFF. The CDR3, as DNA: TGTGCCAGCGGCGGGAGTCCGGATGAAAAACTGTTTTTT.

This clone was detected once. The chain couples TRBV6-5 to TRBJ2-3, with 13 positions matching TRBD2. CDR3 size: 15 residues. Germline trimming cut 2 bases from V and 4 bases from J; bases unmatched to any gene: 0. The germline V gene has CDR1 MNHEY and CDR2 SVGAGI. This chain's CDR3 is CASSYTSGGADTQYF. CDR3 DNA sequence: TGTGCCAGCAGTTACACTAGCGGGGGGGCAGATACGCAGTATTTT.

In regard to this clone: At one end, the junction sequence differs from germline, possibly due to a read error. Other DNA sequences in this specimen translate into the identical CDR3. The chain couples TRBV18 to TRBJ1-5; 7 bases are shared with TRBD1. The CDR3 consists of 16 residues. The germline CDR1 and CDR2 sequences are KGHSH and LQKENI. CDR3 DNA: TGTGCCAGCTCACCAACCTCGACAGGGAAACATCAGCCCCAGCACTTT. Protein sequence: CASSPTSTGKHQPQHF.

The chain has TRBV6-5 and TRBJ1-1; D might be TRBD1 (5 bases). The germline V gene encodes CDR1 MNHEY and CDR2 SVGAGI. The V end was cut by 7 bases, the J end by 12 bases, with 21 bases between. The CDR3 covers 13 residues. This CDR3 is CASIGGFPPATFF. The CDR3 DNA is TGTGCCAGCATCGGGGGGTTCCCCCCTGCGACTTTCTTT.

The V gene is TRBV11-2, the J gene TRBJ2-7; possible D gene TRBD1, 5 bases. This CDR3 is 14 amino acids long. From germline, CDR1 is SGHAT and CDR2 FQNNGV. With 6 bases removed from V and 6 bases from J, the gap between germline ends came to 18 bases. CDR3 sequence: CASSYFSRAVEQYF. The CDR3 coding sequence is TGTGCCAGCAGTTACTTCAGCAGGGCGGTCGAGCAGTACTTC.

This clone was counted a single time. The gene calls are TRBV19 and TRBJ1-4; D may be TRBD1 (6 bases). CDR1 is LNHDA and CDR2 is SQIVND in the germline V gene (reference sequence). This CDR3 has 14 residues. With 7 bases removed from V and 7 bases from J, the gap between germline ends came to 16 bases. The CDR3 is CASTGRGGSEKLFF. For the CDR3, the DNA is TGTGCCAGTACTGGCAGGGGAGGGAGTGAAAAACTGTTTTTT.

The chain's CDR3 is CASSSSFARVGTDTQYF. The CDR3 DNA reads as TGTGCCAGCAGCTCAAGTTTCGCCAGGGTGGGCACAGATACGCAGTATTTT. J is TRBJ2-3 and V is TRBV7-2; D might be TRBD1 (5 bases). The V end lost 4 bases, the J end lost 1 base, and 18 bases lay between the germline ends. The CDR3 totals 17 residues. Germline V gives CDR1 SGHTA, CDR2 FQGNSA. The whole variable domain, filled in from reference TRBV7-2 and TRBJ2-3, reads GAGVSQSPSNKVTEKGKDVELRCDPISGHTALYWYRQSLGQGLEFLIYFQGNSAPDKSGLPSDRFSAERTGGSVSTLTIQRTQQEDSAVYLCASSSSFARVGTDTQYFGPGTRLTVL.

This clone was seen a few times. The V call is TRBV4-2, the J call TRBJ2-7, with D possibly matching TRBD2 (5 bases). V lost 0 bases, J lost 7 bases, and 10 bases lay in between. This CDR3 has 13 amino acids. From germline, CDR1 is LGHNA and CDR2 YNFKEQ. In DNA, the CDR3 is TGTGCCAGCAGCCAAGACCGTTCGGGGGAGCAGTACTTC. It yields the protein CASSQDRSGEQYF.

This clone has a single count. The genes are TRBV7-8 and TRBJ2-2, with 7 bases identical to TRBD2. CDR3 length equals 15 residues. V lost 2 bases and J lost 3; bases outside the gene matches: 3. CDR1 is SGHVS, CDR2 FQNEAQ, per germline. In nucleotides, the CDR3 is TGTGCCAGCAGCTTATGGGGGGGGGACACCGGGGAGCTGTTTTTT. Amino acids: CASSLWGGDTGELFF.

This rearrangement joins TRBV11-2 to TRBJ2-1; 7 bases match TRBD1. Germline loops: CDR1 SGHAT, CDR2 FQNNGV. The CDR3 runs to 16 residues. After removal of 5 bases from V and 4 bases from J, the junction contained 11 bases not matched to a gene. CDR3 bases: TGTGCCAGCAGCCCGTTCCCGGGGACAGCGTACAATGAGCAGTTCTTC. As protein: CASSPFPGTAYNEQFF.

The genes are TRBV11-2 and TRBJ1-2, with TRBD1 as a possible D gene (5 bases). Trimming cost V 0 bases and J 6 bases, with 14 bases left between them. The CDR3 runs to 15 residues. The germline V gene has CDR1 SGHAT and CDR2 FQNNGV. The CDR3 protein is CASSLDYRGRDGYTF. CDR3 DNA: TGTGCCAGCAGCTTAGATTACCGGGGGAGGGATGGCTACACCTTC.

V usage is TRBV5-1 and J usage is TRBJ2-2; 8 bases are a match to TRBD2. With 3 bases clipped from V and 0 bases from J, the junction kept 10 bases outside the gene matches. The CDR3 runs 18 residues. CDR1 and CDR2 from the germline V gene are SGHRS and YFSETQ. DNA of the CDR3: TGCGCCAGCAGCTCCCGGGCGGGGGGCCCCACGAACACCGGGGAGCTGTTTTTT. Encoded protein: CASSSRAGGPTNTGELFF.

The gene calls are TRBV25-1 and TRBJ1-1; D is unclear. Per the germline V gene, CDR1 is MGHDK and CDR2 is SYGVNS. The CDR3 has 15 residues. V lost 1 base and J lost 4, with 13 bases in between. The CDR3 DNA sequence: TGTGCCAGCAGTGAATCGGTCAAATCGATCACTGAAGCTTTCTTT. Amino acids: CASSESVKSITEAFF.

This clone showed up just a few times. V gene TRBV9 combines with J gene TRBJ2-2; D gene uncertain. Trimming cost V 2 bases and J 1 base, with 6 bases left between them. Germline CDR1 is SGDLS and CDR2 is YYNGEE. The CDR3 totals 14 residues. The CDR3: CASSVYWNTGELFF. CDR3 DNA sequence: TGTGCCAGCAGCGTCTACTGGAACACCGGGGAGCTGTTTTTT. Variable domain in full (rest from reference TRBV9 and TRBJ2-2): DSGVTQTPKHLITATGQRVTLRCSPRSGDLSVYWYQQSLDQGLQFLIQYYNGEERAKGNILERFSAQQFPDLHSELNLSSLELGDSALYFCASSVYWNTGELFFGEGSRLTVL.